These 30 T cell receptor beta chains came from one sample sequenced in a study of shared clonotypes between healthy human individuals. Clones were read by immunoSEQ multiplex PCR, and TCRdb kept only the in-frame ones, dropping some. The sample includes hundreds of thousands of clones, around 86% of them seen just once. Material: memory CD8+ T cells sorted from blood. Described subset: CD45RO+ cells pooled with CCR7-negative TemRA cells. These receptors were collected from a man aged 18-30 years in good health.

The chain links TRBV7-9 to TRBJ1-4; D gene ambiguous. Germline V CDR1 and CDR2: SEHNR, FQNEAQ (reference sequence). The CDR3 is made up of 14 amino acids. The V end was cut by 7 bases, the J end by 8 bases, with 17 bases between. Here the CDR3 DNA reads TGTGCCAGCACCGGTCCCCCGGTTGGGGAAAAACTGTTTTTT. Amino acids: CASTGPPVGEKLFF.

This chain connects TRBV27 to TRBJ2-2; unclear D gene. The V and J ends lost 8 bases and 5 bases respectively, with 15 bases between them. The CDR3 extends over 14 amino acids. Germline CDR1 reads MNHEY; CDR2 reads SMNVEV (reference sequence). This CDR3 reads CASVPALGTGELFF. CDR3 coding DNA: TGTGCCAGCGTCCCCGCTTTGGGAACCGGGGAGCTGTTTTTT.

This clone was detected once. J is TRBJ1-2 and V is TRBV30; no firm D call. This CDR3 region has 11 residues. CDR1 is GTSNPN and CDR2 is SVGIG in the germline V gene (reference sequence). Trimming pared 0 bases from V and 7 bases from J, leaving 6 bases between. CDR3 region: CAWSVLGGYTF. DNA for the CDR3: TGTGCCTGGAGTGTACTGGGTGGCTACACCTTC.

V is TRBV30 and J is TRBJ1-2, with D possibly matching TRBD1 (5 bases). V shed 2 bases and J shed 2 bases, with 6 bases lying between them. In germline, CDR1 is GTSNPN, CDR2 SVGIG (reference sequence). The CDR3 is 12 amino acids. The CDR3 nucleotides read TGTGCCTGGAGTTGGGACAACTATGGCTACACCTTC. Protein product: CAWSWDNYGYTF.

This chain links TRBV6-5 with TRBJ1-3; possibly TRBD1 for D (5 bases). In germline, CDR1 is MNHEY, CDR2 SVGAGI. This CDR3 region has 16 residues. V lost 0 bases to trimming and J lost 4 bases, with 13 bases between them. The CDR3 reads CASSYSISGPGNTIYF. CDR3 DNA sequence: TGTGCCAGCAGTTACTCGATATCGGGGCCCGGAAACACCATATATTTT.

V and J are TRBV2 and TRBJ2-3, with D perhaps matching TRBD1 (6 bases). Between the trimmed V and J ends, which lost 11 bases and 3 bases, there was a span of 18 bases. Germline lookup yields CDR1 SNHLY and CDR2 FYNNEI. CDR3 length: 14 amino acids. Here the CDR3 reads CAGLRGRETDTQYF. The DNA of the CDR3 is TGTGCCGGCCTCAGGGGAAGAGAAACAGATACGCAGTATTTT.

This chain uses TRBV5-5 with TRBJ2-7; D possibly corresponds to TRBD1 (5 bases). V was pared by 7 bases and J by 1 base, with 15 bases between. Looked up from germline, CDR1 is SGHKS and CDR2 is YYEKEE (reference sequence). The CDR3 is made up of 14 amino acids. For the CDR3, the DNA is TGTGCCAGCGTGCGTACAGGCCTTTCCTACGAGCAGTACTTC. Protein product: CASVRTGLSYEQYF. The full variable domain, its missing parts supplied by reference TRBV5-5 and TRBJ2-7, is DAGVTQSPTHLIKTRGQQVTLRCSPISGHKSVSWYQQVLGQGPQFIFQYYEKEERGRGNFPDRFSARQFPNYSSELNVNALLLGDSALYLCASVRTGLSYEQYFGPGTRLTVT.

The chain employs TRBV11-2 and TRBJ2-1, with 8 bases lining up with TRBD2. Unmatched junction bases numbered 6, after V lost 0 bases and J lost 8 bases. CDR1 SGHAT and CDR2 FQNNGV come from the germline V gene. The CDR3 extends over 15 amino acids. The CDR3: CASSLDLGTRDEQFF. CDR3 nucleotide sequence: TGTGCCAGCAGCTTAGATCTGGGGACTAGAGATGAGCAGTTCTTC.

The chain links TRBV2 to TRBJ2-1; tentatively, D is TRBD2 (6 bases). The CDR3 is made up of 15 amino acids. Germline values: CDR1 SNHLY, CDR2 FYNNEI. Trimming took 6 bases from V and 4 from J, leaving 16 bases between them. The CDR3 loop is CASREWASVYNEQFF. The CDR3 DNA follows: TGTGCCAGCAGGGAGTGGGCTAGCGTATACAATGAGCAGTTCTTC. The whole variable domain, filled in from reference TRBV2 and TRBJ2-1, reads EPEVTQTPSHQVTQMGQEVILRCVPISNHLYFYWYRQILGQKVEFLVSFYNNEISEKSEIFDDQFSVERPDGSNFTLKIRSTKLEDSAMYFCASREWASVYNEQFFGPGTRLTVL.

About this clone: Since a much larger clone is just one base distant, this may be a read error. The chain links TRBV5-6 to TRBJ2-5; 9 bases fit TRBD1. This CDR3 has 13 amino acids. CDR1 and CDR2 from the germline V gene are SGHDT and YYEEEE. V gave up 2 bases and J gave up 5 bases; unmatched junction bases: 1. CDR3 sequence (DNA): TGTGCCAGCAGCTTAGACAGGGGGGAGACCCAGTACTTC. This encodes CASSLDRGETQYF.

In DNA form, the CDR3 reads TGTGCCAGCAGTTACTCAGGCAGACAAGAGACCCAGTACTTC. Translating gives CASSYSGRQETQYF. This chain links TRBV6-5 with TRBJ2-5; D remains ambiguous. Between the trimmed V and J ends, which lost 0 bases and 2 bases, there was a span of 7 bases. Germline CDR1 is MNHEY and CDR2 is SVGAGI. This CDR3 comprises 14 residues.

The chain combines TRBV14 with TRBJ2-3; 14 bases are shared with TRBD2. The CDR3 is 17 residues long. V lost 4 bases and J lost 7; bases outside the gene matches: 10. Germline V gene data show CDR1 as SGHDN and CDR2 as FVKESK. The CDR3 reads CASSRLAGGPFENTQYF. The CDR3 DNA reads as TGTGCCAGCAGCCGACTAGCGGGGGGGCCGTTCGAGAATACGCAGTATTTT.

Concerning this clone itself: The junction and the germline gene differ at one end; a read error may be behind it. The chain joins TRBV28 to TRBJ1-6, with D tentatively TRBD1 (6 bases). The CDR3 is made up of 12 amino acids. Germline V gene lookup returns CDR1 MDHEN and CDR2 SYDVKM. CDR3 sequence reads: CASSPPGHENRF. The CDR3 region has the DNA TGTGCCAGCAGTCCTCCGGGACACGAGAACCGTTTT.

The rearrangement joins TRBV27 to TRBJ1-2; D not certain. The CDR3 totals 15 residues. CDR1 MNHEY and CDR2 SMNVEV come from the germline V gene (reference sequence). Deletions cut 1 base from V and 4 bases from J, with 13 bases between. The chain's CDR3 is CASSLWAGPPYGYTF. Here the CDR3 DNA reads TGTGCCAGCAGTTTATGGGCAGGACCACCCTATGGCTACACCTTC.

The genes are TRBV19 and TRBJ2-1; D perhaps matches TRBD2 (6 bases). The CDR3 totals 13 residues. CDR1 is LNHDA, CDR2 SQIVND, per germline (reference sequence). The ends were cut back, 0 bases at V and 9 bases at J, with 9 bases in the middle. Here the CDR3 DNA reads TGTGCCAGTAGTATAGATCTGGAGGGTGAGCAGTTCTTC. Translating gives CASSIDLEGEQFF.

The rearrangement joins TRBV7-3 to TRBJ2-2; D is tentatively TRBD1 or TRBD2 (5 bases each). Germline V gene lookup returns CDR1 SGHTA and CDR2 FQGTGA. This CDR3 spans 15 amino acids. V was trimmed by 0 bases and J by 3 bases, leaving 8 bases between them. Here the CDR3 DNA reads TGTGCCAGCAGCTTAACGGGGGATTACACCGGGGAGCTGTTTTTT. It yields the protein CASSLTGDYTGELFF. Looking up the rest from reference TRBV7-3 and TRBJ2-2 gives the full variable domain: GAGVSQTPSNKVTEKGKYVELRCDPISGHTALYWYRQSLGQGPEFLIYFQGTGAADDSGLPNDRFFAVRPEGSVSTLKIQRTERGDSAVYLCASSLTGDYTGELFFGEGSRLTVL.

The chain employs TRBV7-9 and TRBJ2-1, with 7 bases aligning to TRBD2. The CDR3 is 15 amino acids. Germline V gene lookup returns CDR1 SEHNR and CDR2 FQNEAQ (reference sequence). V shed 7 bases and J 2 bases; nucleotides not matched to a gene: 8. CDR3 nucleotide sequence: TGTGCCAGCACTCAACGGGGGGTCGCCTACAATGAGCAGTTCTTC. Protein sequence: CASTQRGVAYNEQFF.

This sequence joins TRBV6-5 and TRBJ2-3; D is possibly TRBD1 or TRBD2 (5 bases each). V dropped 0 bases and J dropped 2 bases, with 12 bases sitting between them. CDR1 and CDR2 from the germline V gene are MNHEY and SVGAGI. CDR3 size: 16 residues. The CDR3 sequence is CASSYSGETNTDTQYF. For the CDR3, the DNA is TGTGCCAGCAGTTACTCAGGGGAGACGAACACAGATACGCAGTATTTT.

The rearrangement uses TRBV7-2 and TRBJ2-7; 7 positions match TRBD1. Germline V gives CDR1 SGHTA, CDR2 FQGNSA. V shed 5 bases, J shed 1 base, and the junction held 8 bases outside the gene matches. There are 15 residues in the CDR3. CDR3 loop: CASSPLRQGSYEQYF. Here the CDR3 DNA reads TGTGCCAGCAGCCCCCTACGACAGGGTTCCTACGAGCAGTACTTC.

This clone was recorded once. For the CDR3, the DNA is TGTGCCAGCATTACAGGGTTTCGGCGATTACCCCTCCACTTT. It yields the protein CASITGFRRLPLHF. The V gene is TRBV2, the J gene TRBJ1-6; tentative D call: TRBD1 (6 bases). Per germline, CDR1 SNHLY and CDR2 FYNNEI. Trimming stripped 7 bases from V and 12 bases from J, with 19 bases between. The CDR3 is made up of 14 amino acids.

This sequence joins TRBV5-1 and TRBJ2-3, with 12 bases fitting TRBD2. Germline-derived CDR1 and CDR2 are SGHRS and YFSETQ. This CDR3 comprises 17 residues. After removal of 4 bases from V and 0 bases from J, the junction contained 6 bases not matched to a gene. The CDR3 loop reads CASSKLAGGISTDTQYF. Here the CDR3 DNA reads TGCGCCAGCAGCAAACTAGCGGGGGGCATTAGCACAGATACGCAGTATTTT.

The chain carries TRBV6-5 and TRBJ1-1; D might be TRBD1 (6 bases). Germline-derived CDR1 and CDR2 are MNHEY and SVGAGI. The V end was cut by 2 bases, the J end by 1 base, with 11 bases between. This CDR3 spans 15 amino acids. DNA of the CDR3: TGTGCCAGCAGTTACGGGGGCACGGGGAACACTGAAGCTTTCTTT. It codes for CASSYGGTGNTEAFF.

This chain links TRBV7-9 with TRBJ2-3; 10 bases agree with TRBD2. Germline V gene sequence: CDR1 SEHNR, CDR2 FQNEAQ (reference sequence). V lost 5 bases and J lost 6; bases outside the gene matches: 11. The CDR3 contains 16 residues. In DNA form, the CDR3 reads TGTGCCAGCAGCCTACTACCACTAGCGGGACGGGATACGCAGTATTTT. This translates into CASSLLPLAGRDTQYF. The complete variable domain, with remaining parts taken from reference TRBV7-9 and TRBJ2-3, reads DTGVSQNPRHKITKRGQNVTFRCDPISEHNRLYWYRQTLGQGPEFLTYFQNEAQLEKSRLLSDRFSAERPKGSFSTLEIQRTEQGDSAMYLCASSLLPLAGRDTQYFGPGTRLTVL.

V and J are TRBV28 and TRBJ2-1; unclear D gene. V gave up 6 bases and J gave up 0 bases, with 12 bases separating them. The germline gives CDR1 MDHEN, CDR2 SYDVKM. The CDR3 extends over 15 amino acids. The CDR3 DNA reads as TGTGCCAGCAGCCCTCACCACAGCTCCTACAATGAGCAGTTCTTC. It specifies CASSPHHSSYNEQFF.

Here the CDR3 reads CASSHGFRTEAFF. The DNA of the CDR3 is TGTGCCAGCAGCCACGGCTTCCGGACTGAAGCTTTCTTT. The rearrangement links TRBV16 to TRBJ1-1; D is ambiguous. The CDR3 runs to 13 residues. V was pared by 3 bases and J by 5 bases, with 10 bases between. Germline V gene lookup returns CDR1 KGHSY and CDR2 FQNENV.

The V call is TRBV5-6, the J call TRBJ1-3; no firm D call. This CDR3 has 14 residues. V was shortened by 3 bases and J by 4 bases, with 11 bases between the two germline ends. In germline, CDR1 is SGHDT, CDR2 YYEEEE. This CDR3 is CASSYSIEGNTIYF. The CDR3 DNA sequence: TGTGCCAGCAGCTATTCGATCGAGGGAAACACCATATATTTT.

This clone occurred once. The chain couples TRBV29-1 to TRBJ1-2; D not certain. CDR1 is SQVTM, CDR2 ANQGSEA, per germline. Trimming stripped 4 bases from V and 6 bases from J, with 12 bases between. The CDR3 has 12 amino acids. The CDR3 bases are TGCAGCGTTGTCAACAGCTTTAATGGCTACACCTTC. It encodes CSVVNSFNGYTF.

The chain uses TRBV11-2 and TRBJ1-3; D not resolved. CDR3 length: 16 amino acids. The V gene lost 1 base and the J gene lost 0 bases, with 10 bases spanning the gap. Germline CDR1 SGHAT, CDR2 FQNNGV. The CDR3 bases are TGTGCCAGCAGCTTAGCGGTCAGGAGCTCTGGAAACACCATATATTTT. Encoded protein: CASSLAVRSSGNTIYF.

The chain has TRBV9 and TRBJ2-5; tentative D call: TRBD2 (6 bases). This CDR3 has 15 amino acids. V shed 3 bases and J shed 0 bases, with 12 bases lying between them. CDR1 and CDR2 (germline): SGDLS, YYNGEE. The CDR3 here is CASSAFGTHQETQYF. CDR3 coding DNA: TGTGCCAGCAGCGCCTTCGGGACTCACCAAGAGACCCAGTACTTC.

The chain has TRBV10-2 and TRBJ2-2; possibly TRBD1 for D (5 bases). Trimming pared 8 bases from V and 5 bases from J, leaving 6 bases between. Germline V lookup: CDR1 WSHSY, CDR2 SAAADI. The CDR3 is 11 residues long. The CDR3: CASSGTGELFF. CDR3 bases: TGCGCCAGCTCAGGGACCGGGGAGCTGTTTTTT.